This T cell receptor beta chain emerged from a study of circulating and synovial CD4+ cells in juvenile arthritis. Data came from immunoSEQ multiplex PCR; TCRdb stores just in-frame clones and leaves some out. The sample carries around 2,000 clones, around nine tenths recorded once. V lost 5 bases and J lost 1, with 9 bases in between. The CDR3 contains 14 residues. Germline assignment: CDR1 MNHNY and CDR2 SVGAGI (reference sequence). This clone was detected once. Per patient, under 12 mL of blood supplied the cells. The genes are TRBV6-6 and TRBJ1-5; D might be TRBD1 (5 bases). Material for sequencing was HLA-DR+ CD4+ T cells from blood. This sample's subset: circulating pathogenic-like lymphocytes, sorted as HLA-DR+CD14-CD3+CD4+CD25low/- blood T cells. The TCR comes from a human donor with juvenile idiopathic arthritis. CDR3 sequence reads: CASSVGLSNQPQHF. The CDR3 DNA is TGTGCCAGCAGTGTGGGACTCAGCAATCAGCCCCAGCATTTT.